This is a list of T cell receptor beta chains from one sample in a study of CD8 T cells in ankylosing spondylitis. MiXCR, applied by TCRdb to the 5' RACE reads, yields one record per CDR3 protein. The sample has a few hundred thousand distinct CDR3 sequences, roughly 10% seen once. What was sequenced was blood, either unsorted or a sorted T cell fraction (not recorded which). The origin of the receptors is a female donor with ankylosing spondylitis or in good health (not recorded which). The CDR3 runs from the conserved cysteine through the conserved F or W. D genes are given only for firm matches. Clone size is shown for a subset of rows, as once, few, many or a class of expanded clone.

clone_size	d_call	j_call	v_call	cdr3_aa	cdr3_nt
.	TRBD1	TRBJ1-1	TRBV12-3/TRBV12-4	CASSQRTGLFEAFF	TGTGCCAGCAGCCAAAGGACAGGACTCTTTGAAGCTTTCTTT
many	.	TRBJ2-1	TRBV29-1	CSVPTGRRYNEQFF	TGCAGCGTACCCACGGGGCGTAGGTACAATGAGCAGTTCTTC
few	.	TRBJ1-5	TRBV2	CASSEMGIQPQHF	TGTGCCAGCAGTGAGATGGGTATTCAGCCCCAGCATTTT
many	.	TRBJ2-5	TRBV7-3	CASSLRSQETQYF	TGTGCCAGCAGCTTACGCAGCCAAGAGACCCAGTACTTC
many	TRBD1	TRBJ2-6	TRBV20-1	CSARVQGAIFSGANVLTF	TGCAGTGCTAGAGTGCAGGGGGCAATTTTTTCTGGGGCCAACGTCCTGACTTTC
many	.	TRBJ2-7	TRBV29-1	CSVEGTAYEQYF	TGCAGCGTTGAGGGCACAGCCTACGAGCAGTACTTC
.	TRBD1	TRBJ1-4	TRBV11-2	CASSLVGTGGEKLFF	TGTGCCAGCAGCTTAGTTGGGACAGGGGGAGAAAAACTGTTTTTT
.	TRBD2	TRBJ2-7	TRBV7-7	CASSTRISGSLEQYF	TGTGCCAGCAGCACGCGGATTAGCGGGAGTTTAGAGCAGTACTTC
many	TRBD2	TRBJ2-3	TRBV29-1	CSVVRGGSDTQYF	TGCAGCGTTGTGCGGGGGGGCTCAGATACGCAGTATTTT
many	.	TRBJ2-3	TRBV20-1	CSAARGSLDTQYF	TGCAGTGCGGCAAGAGGGAGTTTGGATACGCAGTATTTT
many	TRBD1	TRBJ1-2	TRBV5-1	CASSSGTVGGYTF	TGCGCCAGCAGCTCGGGGACAGTGGGAGGCTACACCTTC
.	.	TRBJ2-7	TRBV7-2	CASSFHRNYEQYF	TGTGCCAGCAGCTTTCACAGGAACTACGAGCAGTACTTC
.	.	TRBJ1-4	TRBV12-3/TRBV12-4	CASRTSGGSNEKLFF	TGTGCCAGCAGGACATCGGGGGGCTCTAATGAAAAACTGTTTTTT
many	.	TRBJ2-3	TRBV20-1	CSAPARKGTDTQYF	TGCAGTGCGCCTGCTAGGAAGGGCACAGATACGCAGTATTTT
many	.	TRBJ2-7	TRBV12-3/TRBV12-4	CASSRGPTYEQYF	TGTGCCAGCAGTCGGGGGCCAACCTACGAGCAGTACTTC
.	.	TRBJ2-5	TRBV7-8	CGAGNEETQYF	TGTGGAGCCGGGAACGAAGAGACCCAGTACTTC
.	TRBD1	TRBJ1-2	TRBV2	CASRGQANLGGYTF	TGTGCCAGCAGGGGACAGGCTAACCTAGGGGGCTACACCTTC
few	.	TRBJ1-4	TRBV5-1	CASSLTRGGKLFF	TGCGCCAGCAGCTTGACCAGGGGAGGAAAACTGTTTTTT
many	TRBD2	TRBJ2-3	TRBV27	CASNVRGRTDTQYF	TGTGCCAGCAACGTGCGGGGGAGGACAGATACGCAGTATTTT
many	.	TRBJ1-6	TRBV5-1	CASSLTGTNSPLHF	TGCGCCAGCAGCTTGACAGGAACAAATTCACCCCTCCACTTT
few	.	TRBJ2-2	TRBV6-5	CASSYSMAANTGELFF	TGTGCCAGCAGTTACTCGATGGCAGCGAACACCGGGGAGCTGTTTTTT
many	.	TRBJ1-2	TRBV7-2	CASSLLIIGSESGYTF	TGTGCCAGCAGCCTGCTAATTATAGGGTCGGAAAGTGGCTACACCTTC
few	TRBD2	TRBJ2-5	TRBV29-1	CSAPGGNQETQYF	TGCAGCGCCCCGGGGGGAAACCAAGAGACCCAGTACTTC
.	.	TRBJ2-3	TRBV12-3/TRBV12-4	CASSPPRGGESTDTQYF	TGTGCCAGCAGTCCCCCGCGTGGCGGGGAAAGCACAGATACGCAGTATTTT
few	.	TRBJ2-7	TRBV30	CAWTGGVYEQYF	TGTGCCTGGACGGGCGGTGTCTACGAGCAGTACTTC
many	.	TRBJ2-7	TRBV5-1	CASSLTAGNSYEQYF	TGCGCCAGCAGCTTGACGGCAGGTAACTCCTACGAGCAGTACTTC
few	.	TRBJ2-5	TRBV5-6	CASSFPGQKETQYF	TGTGCCAGCAGCTTTCCAGGACAAAAAGAGACCCAGTACTTC
many	.	TRBJ1-5	TRBV20-1	CSATDGASNQPQHF	TGCAGTGCAACCGACGGGGCAAGCAATCAGCCCCAGCATTTT
once	TRBD1	TRBJ1-2	TRBV4-1	CASSQLSGTGLYGYTF	TGCGCCAGCAGCCAACTCTCCGGGACAGGGTTGTATGGCTACACCTTC
.	.	TRBJ1-6	TRBV6-1	CASSEGGLSNSPLHF	TGTGCCAGCAGTGAAGGTGGGCTTAGTAATTCACCCCTCCACTTT
many	TRBD2	TRBJ2-1	TRBV10-3	CAIKDATSGRNEQFF	TGTGCCATCAAAGACGCGACTAGCGGGAGAAATGAGCAGTTCTTC
many	TRBD1	TRBJ2-2	TRBV10-3	CAISLGQGNTGELFF	TGTGCCATCAGTCTCGGACAGGGGAACACCGGGGAGCTGTTTTTT
many	TRBD1	TRBJ2-1	TRBV6-1	CASRPTGGAGYNEQFF	TGTGCCAGCAGACCGACAGGGGGCGCTGGGTACAATGAGCAGTTCTTC
.	TRBD2	TRBJ2-3	TRBV20-1	CSASGSGTSGSVADTQYF	TGCAGTGCTAGCGGGTCCGGGACTAGCGGGAGTGTCGCCGATACGCAGTATTTT
once	.	TRBJ2-3	TRBV3-1	CASSRRTGDTQDF	TGTGCCAGCAGCCGCCGTACGGGAGATACGCAGGATTTT
.	.	TRBJ2-2	TRBV20-1	CSAITGTKGGTGELFF	TGCAGTGCTATAACAGGGACCAAGGGTGGCACCGGGGAGCTGTTTTTT
many	.	TRBJ2-7	TRBV3-1	CASSHKTERLMRQYF	TGTGCCAGCAGCCATAAGACGGAGCGGTTAATGCGGCAGTACTTC
few	.	TRBJ1-6	TRBV12-3/TRBV12-4	CASSFPGRGNSPLHF	TGTGCCAGCAGTTTTCCGGGACGGGGGAATTCACCCCTCCACTTT
many	.	TRBJ1-2	TRBV3-1	CASSHRVDGYTF	TGTGCCAGCAGCCACAGGGTCGACGGCTACACCTTC
many	.	TRBJ2-7	TRBV20-1	CSAKGGRLPYEQYF	TGCAGTGCTAAAGGGGGACGGCTACCTTACGAGCAGTACTTC
many	.	TRBJ1-1	TRBV27	CASSSHLRRVNTEAFF	TGTGCCAGCAGTTCCCACCTGCGGAGGGTGAACACTGAAGCTTTCTTT
.	.	TRBJ1-2	TRBV12-3/TRBV12-4	CASSGGHGYGNYGYTF	TGTGCCAGCAGTGGAGGACACGGATACGGGAACTATGGCTACACCTTC
many	TRBD2	TRBJ2-2	TRBV20-1	CSAREGTSATGELFF	TGCAGTGCTAGAGAAGGGACTAGCGCCACCGGGGAGCTGTTTTTT
many	.	TRBJ2-1	TRBV6-2/TRBV6-3	CASSYSALRGQQFF	TGTGCCAGCAGTTACTCTGCACTACGGGGGCAGCAGTTCTTC
many	TRBD1	TRBJ1-4	TRBV5-1	CASSLGQGGEKLFF	TGCGCCAGCAGCTTGGGACAGGGGGGTGAAAAACTGTTTTTT
few	.	TRBJ1-5	TRBV3-1	CASSQTGHGGISQPQHF	TGTGCCAGCAGCCAAACAGGGCATGGAGGGATCAGTCAGCCCCAGCATTTT
many	.	TRBJ2-5	TRBV20-1	CSASPAGGAQYF	TGCAGTGCTAGTCCAGCCGGAGGGGCCCAGTACTTC
many	TRBD1	TRBJ1-3	TRBV5-1	CASSLGDSQNTIYF	TGCGCCAGCAGCTTGGGGGACAGCCAAAACACCATATATTTT
few	TRBD2	TRBJ2-3	TRBV18	CASSPPGLADQYF	TGTGCCAGCTCACCCCCGGGACTAGCGGATCAGTATTTT
few	.	TRBJ2-1	TRBV5-1	CASSSRVYNEQFF	TGCGCCAGCAGCTCCAGAGTATACAATGAGCAGTTCTTC
many	.	TRBJ2-3	TRBV24-1	CATSDSSTDTQYF	TGTGCCACCAGTGATTCTAGCACAGATACGCAGTATTTT
many	.	TRBJ1-2	TRBV20-1	CSASAPSLAANYGYTF	TGCAGTGCTAGCGCCCCTAGTTTAGCAGCTAACTATGGCTACACCTTC
many	.	TRBJ2-5	TRBV20-1	CSAYSTGETQYF	TGCAGTGCTTATTCGACCGGAGAGACCCAGTACTTC
many	TRBD1	TRBJ1-2	TRBV4-1	CASSQERQGANYGYTF	TGCGCCAGCAGCCAAGAAAGACAGGGGGCTAACTATGGCTACACCTTC
many	.	TRBJ2-3	TRBV29-1	CSVLVRGTDTQYF	TGCAGCGTTCTCGTCCGGGGCACAGATACGCAGTATTTT
few	TRBD1	TRBJ1-1	TRBV30	CAWSSRDSTEAFF	TGTGCCTGGAGCAGCCGGGACAGCACTGAAGCTTTCTTT
.	TRBD1	TRBJ2-7	TRBV2	CASRRTGGDYEQYF	TGTGCCAGCAGACGGACAGGTGGGGACTACGAGCAGTACTTC
many	TRBD1	TRBJ2-1	TRBV20-1	CSANPPDRGWDEQFF	TGCAGTGCTAACCCCCCCGACAGGGGCTGGGATGAGCAGTTCTTC
.	.	TRBJ1-1	TRBV5-1	CASSLTMGGPNTEAFF	TGCGCCAGCAGCTTGACGATGGGGGGGCCGAACACTGAAGCTTTCTTT
.	TRBD1	TRBJ2-7	TRBV18	CASSPDRGESYEQYF	TGTGCCAGCTCTCCAGACAGGGGAGAATCCTACGAGCAGTACTTC